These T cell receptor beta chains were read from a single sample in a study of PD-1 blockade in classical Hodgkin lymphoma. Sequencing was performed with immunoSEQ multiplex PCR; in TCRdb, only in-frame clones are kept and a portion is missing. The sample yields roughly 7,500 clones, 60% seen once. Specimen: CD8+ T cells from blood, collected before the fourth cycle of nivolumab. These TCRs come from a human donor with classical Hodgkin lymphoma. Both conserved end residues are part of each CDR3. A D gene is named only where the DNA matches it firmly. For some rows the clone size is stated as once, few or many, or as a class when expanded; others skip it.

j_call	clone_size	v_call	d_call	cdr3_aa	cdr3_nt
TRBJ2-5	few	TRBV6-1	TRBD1	CASSEPGQGVRETQYF	TGTGCCAGCAGTGAACCGGGACAGGGGGTTCGGGAGACCCAGTACTTC
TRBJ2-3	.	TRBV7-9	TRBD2	CASSVRLAVSTDTQYF	TGTGCCAGCAGCGTCCGACTAGCGGTGAGCACAGATACGCAGTATTTT
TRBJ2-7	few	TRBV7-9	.	CASSPGQLTYEQYF	TGTGCCAGCAGCCCCGGACAGCTAACATACGAGCAGTACTTC
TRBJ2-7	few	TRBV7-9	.	CASSHPDNYEQYF	TGTGCCAGCAGCCATCCGGACAATTACGAGCAGTACTTC
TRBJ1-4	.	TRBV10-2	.	CASSKGRTNEKLFF	TGCGCCAGCAGCAAGGGACGGACAAATGAAAAACTGTTTTTT
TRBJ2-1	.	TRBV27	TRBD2	CASTERGPYNEQFF	TGTGCCAGTACTGAGCGGGGGCCATACAATGAGCAGTTCTTC
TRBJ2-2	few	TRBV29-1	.	CSVVVPDTGELFF	TGCAGCGTTGTGGTTCCCGACACCGGGGAGCTGTTTTTT
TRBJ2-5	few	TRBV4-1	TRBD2	CASSQSTSESVEETQYF	TGCGCCAGCAGCCAATCGACTAGCGAATCAGTGGAAGAGACCCAGTACTTC
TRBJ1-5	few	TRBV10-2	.	CASSEDSLNQPQHF	TGCGCCAGCAGTGAGGACAGCCTCAATCAGCCCCAGCATTTT
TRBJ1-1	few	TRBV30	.	CAWIGRAGTEAFF	TGTGCCTGGATCGGCAGGGCGGGAACTGAAGCTTTCTTT
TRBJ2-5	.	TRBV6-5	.	CASSYEGGQETQYF	TGTGCCAGCAGTTATGAGGGGGGCCAAGAGACCCAGTACTTC
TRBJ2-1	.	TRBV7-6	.	CASSPRMNEQFF	TGTGCCAGCAGCCCAAGGATGAATGAGCAGTTCTTC
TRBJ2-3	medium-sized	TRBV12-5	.	CASGSNLADTQYF	TGTGCTAGTGGTTCCAACCTAGCGGATACGCAGTATTTT
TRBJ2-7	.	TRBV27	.	CASKLPGKGPHEQYF	TGTGCCAGCAAACTCCCAGGGAAGGGGCCTCACGAGCAGTACTTC
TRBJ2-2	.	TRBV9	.	CASSPRDSSTGELFF	TGTGCCAGCAGCCCCCGGGACTCCTCCACCGGGGAGCTGTTTTTT
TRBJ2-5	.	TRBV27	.	CASSLWGARETQYF	TGTGCCAGCAGTTTATGGGGGGCGCGTGAGACCCAGTACTTC
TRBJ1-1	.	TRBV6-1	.	CASSDPGAGWNTEAFF	TGTGCCAGCAGTGACCCCGGGGCAGGCTGGAACACTGAAGCTTTCTTT